This is a list of T cell receptor beta chains from one sample in a study of T-cell memory formation after mild COVID-19. Each CDR3 protein is one row after TCRdb ran MiXCR on the 5' RACE reads. Here the sample spans 270,000 or so distinct CDR3 sequences, under 20% being singletons. Source material: PBMCs or a T cell subset sorted from them (not recorded which). These receptors were taken from a man aged 18 to 30 who had mild COVID-19 (a few samples of this study predate the infection). Cell type and time point are not known. Both conserved end residues are trimmed from each CDR3. Part of the rows lack a size; the others show once, few, many or a class for expanded clones.

j_call v_call clone_size cdr3_length cdr3_aa
TRBJ1-5 TRBV20-1 - 11 SASAGGNQPQH
TRBJ1-4 TRBV6-6 many 16 ASSYNRDRDATNEKLF
TRBJ2-5 TRBV10-1 - 12 ASSESGGSETQY
TRBJ2-1 TRBV12-3/TRBV12-4 few 13 ASSQSGGAYNEQF
TRBJ2-2 TRBV29-1 few 13 SVENGRGGSGELF
TRBJ2-1 TRBV5-1 - 12 ASSLARRGNEQF
TRBJ2-1 TRBV28 few 15 ASSPRTSGGSDNEQF
TRBJ2-3 TRBV9 - 17 ASSPKRLAGGRLTDTQY
TRBJ2-1 TRBV4-3 - 12 ASSQASSYNEQF
TRBJ2-7 TRBV18 - 12 ASSPRTGSDEQY